The rows below give T cell receptor beta chains drawn from one sample of a study of blood T cells in healthy people across ages. TCRdb itself ran the 5' RACE reads through MiXCR, one entry per CDR3 protein. Of fewer than 2,000,000 distinct CDR3 sequences in the sample, approximately 39% are singletons; the top ten hold 23%. The material sequenced was blood. The receptors were sampled from a human donor in good health. CDR3s include the opening cysteine and the closing phenylalanine or tryptophan. D genes are given only for firm matches. Size values are once, few and many counts, or a class for expanded clones, and some rows have none.

TRBD1,NA,TRBV5-1,TRBJ2-1,CASSLQGAMGHNEQFF,TGCGCCAGCAGCTTACAGGGGGCCATGGGCCACAATGAGCAGTTCTTC
NA,NA,TRBV4-1,TRBJ1-2,CASSQVPPLDGYTF,TGCGCCAGCAGCCAAGTTCCTCCTTTGGATGGCTACACCTTC
NA,NA,TRBV2,TRBJ1-4,CASRGETTTNEKLFF,TGTGCCAGCCGCGGGGAGACAACAACTAATGAAAAACTGTTTTTT
NA,NA,TRBV13,TRBJ2-6,CASSGTEADSSGANVLTF,TGTGCCAGCAGCGGTACAGAGGCTGACTCCTCTGGGGCCAACGTCCTGACTTTC
TRBD1,NA,TRBV6-6,TRBJ2-7,CASSYSGQAWYEQYF,TGTGCCAGCAGTTACTCAGGACAGGCTTGGTACGAGCAGTACTTC
TRBD1,NA,TRBV15,TRBJ1-2,CATSRGANRGDYGYTF,TGTGCCACCAGCAGAGGAGCTAACAGGGGGGACTATGGCTACACCTTC
NA,NA,TRBV12-3/TRBV12-4,TRBJ1-5,CASSLSIDQPQHF,TGTGCCAGCAGTTTATCCATCGATCAGCCCCAGCATTTT
NA,NA,TRBV20-1,TRBJ2-3,CSAETSLGDTQYF,TGCAGTGCAGAGACTAGTTTAGGAGATACGCAGTATTTT
TRBD1,once,TRBV9,TRBJ1-2,CASSTGTGVNGYTF,TGTGCCAGCAGCACCGGGACAGGGGTCAATGGCTACACCTTC
NA,NA,TRBV7-7,TRBJ2-5,CASSFFGGPQETQYF,TGTGCCAGCAGCTTTTTCGGGGGGCCCCAAGAGACCCAGTACTTC
NA,NA,TRBV28,TRBJ2-4,CASSFSPAIQYF,TGTGCCAGCAGTTTTTCGCCGGCCATTCAGTACTTC
NA,few,TRBV12-3/TRBV12-4,TRBJ1-2,CASGSRGSYGYTF,TGTGCCAGCGGGTCCCGGGGGTCCTATGGCTACACCTTC
NA,few,TRBV20-1,TRBJ1-1,CSAPGTYDTEAFF,TGCAGTGCTCCCGGGACCTATGACACTGAAGCTTTCTTT
TRBD1,NA,TRBV7-2,TRBJ2-7,CASSDRDSLSYEQYF,TGTGCCAGCAGCGATCGGGACAGCCTCTCCTACGAGCAGTACTTC
NA,NA,TRBV24-1,TRBJ2-5,CATSVADRDPGRETQYF,TGTGCCACCAGTGTCGCTGACCGGGACCCCGGTCGGGAGACCCAGTACTTC
TRBD2,few,TRBV20-1,TRBJ2-3,CSADRTSRRQYF,TGCAGTGCTGATCGGACTAGCCGTCGCCAGTATTTT
NA,few,TRBV29-1,TRBJ2-7,CSVESRTAAYEQYF,TGCAGCGTTGAGTCCAGGACAGCTGCCTACGAGCAGTACTTC
NA,few,TRBV12-3/TRBV12-4,TRBJ2-5,CASRKGLQETQYF,TGTGCCAGCAGAAAGGGACTCCAAGAGACCCAGTACTTC
NA,NA,TRBV14,TRBJ1-2,CASSQDGVFGGTNGYTF,TGTGCCAGCAGCCAAGATGGCGTGTTCGGGGGGACGAATGGCTACACCTTC
NA,NA,TRBV10-3,TRBJ1-2,CATLGHPDHYGYTF,TGTGCCACTCTTGGACACCCTGACCACTATGGCTACACCTTC
NA,few,TRBV4-3,TRBJ1-5,CASSQGHRRGLQPQHF,TGCGCCAGCAGCCAAGGTCACCGGAGGGGCCTGCAGCCCCAGCATTTT
TRBD1,few,TRBV6-5,TRBJ2-1,CASSYNPSFWDRGLTEQFF,TGTGCCAGCAGTTATAACCCCTCATTTTGGGACAGGGGGCTTACTGAGCAGTTCTTC
NA,few,TRBV10-3,TRBJ1-5,CAISDPTQGQPQHF,TGTGCCATCAGCGACCCGACCCAGGGTCAGCCCCAGCATTTT
TRBD2,NA,TRBV20-1,TRBJ2-5,CSAIAASGEQETQYF,TGCAGTGCGATCGCGGCTAGCGGGGAGCAAGAGACCCAGTACTTC
NA,NA,TRBV29-1,TRBJ1-2,CSVEGTALGSGYTF,TGCAGCGTTGAAGGGACCGCCCTCGGATCTGGCTACACCTTC
NA,NA,TRBV28,TRBJ1-3,CASQGFGNTIYF,TGTGCCAGCCAGGGGTTCGGAAACACCATATATTTT
TRBD2,NA,TRBV15,TRBJ2-1,CATSTRLMTSGDLYNEQFF,TGTGCCACCAGCACTCGCTTGATGACTAGCGGGGACCTGTACAATGAGCAGTTCTTC
NA,few,TRBV4-3,TRBJ2-7,CASSQGQGEGYEQYF,TGCGCCAGCAGCCAAGGCCAGGGAGAAGGCTACGAGCAGTACTTC
NA,NA,TRBV14,TRBJ2-5,CASSQGTDVQETQYF,TGTGCCAGCAGCCAAGGGACTGATGTCCAAGAGACCCAGTACTTC
NA,NA,TRBV30,TRBJ1-2,CAWGIQGLSGYTF,TGTGCCTGGGGAATACAGGGCTTGAGTGGCTACACCTTC